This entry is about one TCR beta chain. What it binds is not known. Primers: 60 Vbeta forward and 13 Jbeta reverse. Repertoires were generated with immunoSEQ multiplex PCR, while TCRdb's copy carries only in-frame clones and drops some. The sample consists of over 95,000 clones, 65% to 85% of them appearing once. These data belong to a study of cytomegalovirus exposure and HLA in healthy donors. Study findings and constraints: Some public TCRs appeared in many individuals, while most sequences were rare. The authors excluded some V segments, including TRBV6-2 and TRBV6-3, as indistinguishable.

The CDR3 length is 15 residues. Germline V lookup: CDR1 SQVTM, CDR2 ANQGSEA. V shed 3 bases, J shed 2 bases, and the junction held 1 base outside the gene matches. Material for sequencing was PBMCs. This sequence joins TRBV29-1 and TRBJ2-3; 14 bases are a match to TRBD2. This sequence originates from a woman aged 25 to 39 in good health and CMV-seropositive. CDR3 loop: CSVEGLAGATDTQYF. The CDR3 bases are TGCAGCGTTGAGGGACTAGCGGGGGCCACAGATACGCAGTATTTT.